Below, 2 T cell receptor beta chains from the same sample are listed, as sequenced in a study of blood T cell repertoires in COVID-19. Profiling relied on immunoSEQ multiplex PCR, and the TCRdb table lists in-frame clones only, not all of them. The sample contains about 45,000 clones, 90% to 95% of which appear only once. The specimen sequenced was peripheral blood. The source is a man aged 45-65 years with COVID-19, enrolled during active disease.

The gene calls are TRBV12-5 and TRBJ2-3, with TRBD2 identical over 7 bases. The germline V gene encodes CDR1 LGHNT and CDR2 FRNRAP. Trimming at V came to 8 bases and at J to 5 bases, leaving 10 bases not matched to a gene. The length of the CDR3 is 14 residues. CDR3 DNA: TGTGCTAGTTCGACCCGGGAGCGGGGAGATACGCAGTATTTT. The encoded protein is CASSTRERGDTQYF.

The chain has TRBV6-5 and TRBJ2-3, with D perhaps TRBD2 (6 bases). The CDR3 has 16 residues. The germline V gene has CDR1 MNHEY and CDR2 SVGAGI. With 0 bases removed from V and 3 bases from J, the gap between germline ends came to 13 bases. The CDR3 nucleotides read TGTGCCAGCAGTTACTCGATCATCGGGGGAACAGATACGCAGTATTTT. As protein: CASSYSIIGGTDTQYF.